This T cell receptor (beta chain) emerged from a study of T cell responses to AZD1222 COVID-19 vaccine. The V and J ends lost 6 bases and 0 bases respectively, with 3 bases between them. CDR3 size: 12 residues. In germline, CDR1 is MDHEN, CDR2 SYDVKM. Profiled with immunoSEQ multiplex PCR; TCRdb holds only in-frame clones, not every one. The sample has 57,000 or so clones, 81% seen once. Of note for this clone: Its specificity is not known.

The study, taken as a whole, reports: The reported proportion of spike-specific TCRs targeting unmutated variant regions was nearly half. It was only after the peak T cell response that any repertoires were sampled. Just a handful of people given AZD1222 tested seropositive at baseline. Donors skewed white British and female; clonal diversity was possibly underestimated.

The starting material was peripheral blood, obtained 28 days after the second AZD1222 dose. V and J are TRBV28 and TRBJ1-5, with no clear D. This TCR was recovered from an adult who received the AZD1222 COVID-19 vaccine. The CDR3 DNA reads TGTGCCAGCAGAGATAGCAATCAGCCCCAGCATTTT. Protein product: CASRDSNQPQHF.